The text below deals with one T cell receptor (beta chain). This sample stems from a study of T cell changes during pregnancy in multiple sclerosis. The CDR3 consists of 15 residues. Germline loops: CDR1 SGDLS, CDR2 YYNGEE. Trimming cost V 0 bases and J 1 base; bases outside gene matches: 2. Here immunoSEQ multiplex PCR was the method, and the copy in TCRdb shows in-frame clones only, minus some. This sample carries roughly 88,000 clones, roughly 90% of them seen once, and the ten largest clones take 1.5% to 1.9%. This specimen was peripheral blood, taken in the first trimester of pregnancy. The chain has TRBV9 and TRBJ2-5; 8 nucleotides line up with TRBD2. The TCR comes from a female donor with multiple sclerosis, enrolled in a pregnancy study. The CDR3 loop is CASSVDGGVQETQYF. In DNA, the CDR3 is TGTGCCAGCAGCGTAGACGGGGGGGTCCAAGAGACCCAGTACTTC.